The 17 T cell receptor beta chains below come from one sample, sequenced in a study of blood T cell repertoires in COVID-19. Data came from immunoSEQ multiplex PCR; TCRdb stores just in-frame clones and leaves some out. Here the sample spans 470,000 or so clones, about 90% being singletons. The source material was PBMCs or T cells enriched from blood (not recorded which). These receptors all come from a woman between 18 and 29 years old with acute COVID-19.

This chain uses TRBV11-2 with TRBJ1-6; 8 nucleotides agree with TRBD1. The CDR3 runs 14 residues. Trimming at V came to 3 bases and at J to 14 bases, leaving 9 bases not matched to a gene. The germline gives CDR1 SGHAT, CDR2 FQNNGV. This CDR3 reads CASSLGTGSSALHF. The CDR3 region has the DNA TGTGCCAGCAGCTTGGGGACAGGTAGTTCGGCCCTCCACTTT.

This clone was seen once. This chain joins TRBV20-1 and TRBJ2-3; D not resolved. The CDR3 runs to 11 residues. Per the germline V gene, CDR1 is DFQATT and CDR2 is SNEGSKA (reference sequence). The V gene lost 4 bases and the J gene lost 3 bases, with 5 bases spanning the gap. The CDR3 reads CSAIVTDTQYF. The CDR3 coding sequence is TGCAGTGCTATCGTTACAGATACGCAGTATTTT.

This clone appeared a single time. The chain combines TRBV6-5 with TRBJ2-5; 7 bases are shared with TRBD1. This CDR3 has 14 residues. Germline assignment: CDR1 MNHEY and CDR2 SVGAGI. The V segment lost 2 bases and the J segment 9 bases; nucleotides outside the gene matches: 9. The CDR3 DNA sequence: TGTGCCAGCAGTTACGGACAGGTTGGGGTCTCCCAGTACTTC. This encodes CASSYGQVGVSQYF.

The chain combines TRBV4-2 with TRBJ1-2; D unclear. The CDR3 contains 15 residues. The germline gives CDR1 LGHNA, CDR2 YNFKEQ. The V and J ends lost 1 base and 3 bases respectively, with 12 bases between them. The CDR3 region is CASSQGNQDYYGYTF. The CDR3, as DNA: TGTGCCAGCAGCCAAGGGAACCAGGATTACTATGGCTACACCTTC.

Here the CDR3 reads CASSTDQGSYNEQFF. The DNA for the CDR3 is TGTGCCAGTAGTACAGATCAGGGAAGCTACAATGAGCAGTTCTTC. The rearrangement joins TRBV19 to TRBJ2-1; perhaps TRBD1 as D (5 bases). Germline-derived CDR1 and CDR2 are LNHDA and SQIVND (reference sequence). Trimming removed 4 bases from V and 3 bases from J, with 13 bases in between. The CDR3 has 15 amino acids.

The J gene is TRBJ1-6, the V gene TRBV9; no definite D call. The V end was cut by 0 bases, the J end by 2 bases, with 9 bases between. The CDR3 contains 16 residues. The germline CDR1 and CDR2 sequences are SGDLS and YYNGEE. CDR3 nucleotide sequence: TGTGCCAGCAGCGTAGGGTCTGAGACCTATAATTCACCCCTCCACTTT. Protein product: CASSVGSETYNSPLHF.

V gene TRBV11-2 combines with J gene TRBJ1-1; 7 positions match TRBD1. The CDR3 totals 15 residues. The J segment lost 6 bases and the V segment lost 5 bases, leaving 12 bases of the junction unmatched. CDR1 SGHAT and CDR2 FQNNGV come from the germline V gene. Here the CDR3 DNA reads TGTGCCAGCAGCCGAAACAGGGGTAGAGGACCTGAAGCTTTCTTT. Translation gives CASSRNRGRGPEAFF. Based on the CDR3 plus reference TRBV11-2 and TRBJ1-1, the full variable domain is EAGVAQSPRYKIIEKRQSVAFWCNPISGHATLYWYQQILGQGPKLLIQFQNNGVVDDSQLPKDRFSAERLKGVDSTLKIQPAKLEDSAVYLCASSRNRGRGPEAFFGQGTRLTVV.

The chain couples TRBV5-6 to TRBJ1-5; TRBD1 matches at 9 bases. This CDR3 has 15 amino acids. Germline V lookup: CDR1 SGHDT, CDR2 YYEEEE. J lost 6 bases, V lost 3 bases, and 7 bases had no gene match. CDR3 protein: CASSSRDRETQPQHF. CDR3 DNA: TGTGCCAGCAGCTCACGGGACAGGGAGACTCAGCCCCAGCATTTT.

The chain couples TRBV28 to TRBJ1-4, with D possibly being TRBD1 (5 bases). The CDR3 has 16 amino acids. CDR1 is MDHEN, CDR2 SYDVKM, per germline. Trimming pared 5 bases from V and 5 bases from J, leaving 18 bases between. The CDR3 is CASSTPGGTSNEKLFF. The CDR3, as DNA: TGTGCCAGCAGTACCCCGGGAGGGACGTCAAATGAAAAACTGTTTTTT.

The V and J genes are TRBV18 and TRBJ1-1; 10 nucleotides match TRBD1. Unmatched junction bases numbered 9, after V lost 5 bases and J lost 3 bases. The CDR3 spans 16 residues. Germline CDR1 is KGHSH and CDR2 is LQKENI. This chain's CDR3 is CASSERQGAVDTEAFF. The CDR3 DNA reads TGTGCCAGCTCAGAGAGACAGGGGGCGGTGGACACTGAAGCTTTCTTT.

V and J are TRBV3-1 (or the pseudogene TRBV3-2) and TRBJ1-1; D ambiguous. CDR3 length: 19 residues. V was shortened by 1 base and J by 2 bases, with 23 bases between the two germline ends. Germline V CDR1 and CDR2: LGHDT, YNNKEL (reference sequence). CDR3 DNA: TGTGCCAGCAGCCAAGTTTTGGGTTTCAGTCACAGTAAAAACACTGAAGCTTTCTTT. Amino acids: CASSQVLGFSHSKNTEAFF.

The chain combines TRBV3-1 (or the pseudogene TRBV3-2) with TRBJ1-2; TRBD1 matches at 9 bases. Germline CDR1 LGHDT, CDR2 YNNKEL (reference sequence). V lost 4 bases and J lost 7; bases outside the gene matches: 7. This CDR3 has 14 amino acids. CDR3: CASSPRQGDGGYTF. Written as DNA, the CDR3 is TGTGCCAGCAGCCCCCGACAGGGGGACGGTGGCTACACCTTC.

The genes are TRBV29-1 and TRBJ2-3; tentatively, D is TRBD1 (6 bases). Germline CDR1 and CDR2: SQVTM and ANQGSEA. V dropped 7 bases and J dropped 3 bases, with 17 bases sitting between them. CDR3 length equals 14 residues. The CDR3 DNA is TGCAGCGAGCGAACAGGGTCTGGAACAGATACGCAGTATTTT. It codes for CSERTGSGTDTQYF.

This chain connects TRBV7-9 to TRBJ2-7; TRBD1 matches at 7 bases. From germline, CDR1 is SEHNR and CDR2 FQNEAQ (reference sequence). The CDR3 has 15 residues. V trimming: 2 bases; J trimming: 0 bases; junction bases outside the gene matches: 4. CDR3 sequence (DNA): TGTGCCAGCAGCTTAACAGGGGCGGTCTCCTACGAGCAGTACTTC. Its translation is CASSLTGAVSYEQYF.

The chain couples TRBV9 to TRBJ2-7; the match to TRBD2 covers 12 bases. The CDR3 is made up of 15 amino acids. Germline loops: CDR1 SGDLS, CDR2 YYNGEE. The V segment lost 3 bases and the J segment 1 base; nucleotides outside the gene matches: 2. The CDR3 protein is CASSATSGGSYEQYF. As DNA, the CDR3 is TGTGCCAGCAGCGCGACTAGCGGGGGATCCTACGAGCAGTACTTC.

A few counts support this clone. This chain uses TRBV5-4 with TRBJ1-1, with D possibly TRBD1 on 5 matching bases. This CDR3 has 14 residues. Between the trimmed V and J ends, which lost 5 bases and 4 bases, there was a span of 15 bases. Germline V CDR1 and CDR2: SGHNT, YYREEE (reference sequence). CDR3 DNA sequence: TGTGCCAGCAGTCAAGACCGGGGGAGCACTGAAGCTTTCTTT. This sequence encodes CASSQDRGSTEAFF.

The CDR3 loop is CASSGSGRAYEQYF. The CDR3 nucleotides are TGTGCCAGCAGCGGGAGCGGGAGAGCCTACGAGCAGTACTTC. The chain couples TRBV7-2 to TRBJ2-7; TRBD2 aligns across 8 bases. J lost 2 bases, V lost 5 bases, and 5 bases had no gene match. Germline V gene data show CDR1 as SGHTA and CDR2 as FQGNSA. This CDR3 is built from 14 residues.